One and the same sample provided the 19 T cell receptor beta chains below, sequenced in a study of blood T cells in healthy people across ages. With a J-beta primer mix and a sample-barcoded 5' primer, a second PCR ran about 6 to 11 cycles. One entry per CDR3 protein results from TCRdb running MiXCR on the 5' RACE reads. The sample records 780,000 or so distinct CDR3 sequences, 45% to 70% being singletons. Sequenced material: blood. All receptors derive from a man between 35 and 55 years old in good health.

This clonotype was recorded many times. The gene calls are TRBV4-3 and TRBJ1-2; D remains ambiguous. The V gene's germline CDR1 is LGHNA and CDR2 YSLEER. This CDR3 contains 14 residues. The V end was cut by 2 bases, the J end by 0 bases, with 7 bases between. The CDR3 loop is CASSQPGANYGYTF. CDR3 nucleotide sequence: TGCGCCAGCAGCCAACCCGGAGCTAACTATGGCTACACCTTC.

The genes are TRBV13 and TRBJ2-1, with 10 bases identical to TRBD2. J gave up 8 bases and V 5 bases, and 21 bases lay outside the gene matches. This CDR3 is built from 19 residues. Germline-derived CDR1 and CDR2 are PRHDT and FYEKMQ (reference sequence). CDR3 sequence reads: CASSGRESGRAVEIDEQFF. CDR3 DNA: TGTGCCAGCAGCGGAAGAGAGAGCGGGAGGGCCGTAGAGATCGATGAGCAGTTCTTC.

This clonotype appeared once. The CDR3 is CASSTAGGELFF. CDR3 DNA: TGTGCCAGCAGCACAGCAGGCGGGGAGCTGTTTTTT. The gene calls are TRBV9 and TRBJ2-2; D is ambiguous. Trimming removed 4 bases at V and 7 bases at J, with 8 bases between. The CDR3 runs to 12 residues. CDR1 and CDR2 from the germline V gene are SGDLS and YYNGEE.

J is TRBJ2-3 and V is TRBV20-1; TRBD2 matches 10 bases. The CDR3 length is 14 residues. Per the germline V gene, CDR1 is DFQATT and CDR2 is SNEGSKA (reference sequence). Unmatched junction bases numbered 5, after V lost 8 bases and J lost 0 bases. In nucleotides, the CDR3 is TGCAGTCCCCTACTAGCGGGGAGCACAGATACGCAGTATTTT. It yields the protein CSPLLAGSTDTQYF.

V and J are TRBV7-8 and TRBJ1-5; D not certain. The germline V and J ends were trimmed by 1 base and 6 bases, with 10 bases remaining between them. Germline values: CDR1 SGHVS, CDR2 FQNEAQ. The length of the CDR3 is 14 residues. This CDR3 reads CASSLVDVVQPQHF. In DNA, the CDR3 is TGTGCCAGCAGCTTAGTCGATGTGGTTCAGCCCCAGCATTTT.

This clonotype was seen more than once but under ten times. V usage is TRBV4-3 and J usage is TRBJ1-5, with D uncertain. Germline assignment: CDR1 LGHNA and CDR2 YSLEER. V lost 0 bases and J lost 6, with 6 bases in between. The CDR3 is 13 residues long. This chain's CDR3 is CASSQDGRQPQHF. The CDR3 DNA reads as TGCGCCAGCAGCCAAGATGGGCGTCAGCCCCAGCATTTT.

The chain combines TRBV5-1 with TRBJ1-1; 7 bases are shared with TRBD1. CDR1 is SGHRS, CDR2 YFSETQ, per germline. The CDR3 is made up of 14 amino acids. Trimming cost V 4 bases and J 7 bases; bases outside gene matches: 10. The DNA of the CDR3 is TGCGCCAGCAGCGGAGGGACAGTGGGGAGTGAAGCTTTCTTT. Encoded protein: CASSGGTVGSEAFF.

This sequence joins TRBV21-1 and TRBJ2-3; the listed D gene, TRBD2, was not tested against the DNA. TRBV21-1 is tagged as a pseudogene. The CDR3 length is 16 residues. The CDR3 DNA follows: TGTGCCAGCAGCAAAGAGGCCCTCCCTAGCACAGATACGCAGTATTTT. Translation gives CASSKEALPSTDTQYF.

Of note for this clonotype: Its ends do not fully match the called genes, so a read error is possible. The rearrangement links TRBV6-1 to TRBJ1-2, with D possibly TRBD1 on 5 matching bases. The germline gives CDR1 MNHNS, CDR2 SASEGT. CDR3 length: 14 residues. The CDR3 loop reads CASTLMGTDYGHTF. DNA for the CDR3: TGTGCCAGCACCCTAATGGGGACGGACTATGGCCACACCTTC.

This clonotype has a handful of counts. The chain employs TRBV19 and TRBJ2-7; TRBD2 matches at 7 bases. Trimming cost V 0 bases and J 3 bases; bases outside gene matches: 17. This CDR3 is 19 amino acids long. The germline gives CDR1 LNHDA, CDR2 SQIVND (reference sequence). CDR3 loop: CASSIDPRTAAGRDYEQYF. The CDR3 coding sequence is TGTGCCAGTAGTATAGATCCACGGACTGCGGCAGGGAGGGACTACGAGCAGTACTTC. Full variable domain (outside the CDR3, taken from reference TRBV19 and TRBJ2-7): DGGITQSPKYLFRKEGQNVTLSCEQNLNHDAMYWYRQDPGQGLRLIYYSQIVNDFQKGDIAEGYSVSREKKESFPLTVTSAQKNPTAFYLCASSIDPRTAAGRDYEQYFGPGTRLTVT.

The gene calls are TRBV20-1 and TRBJ1-5, with no clear D. V shed 6 bases and J shed 2 bases, with 17 bases lying between them. The CDR3 consists of 15 residues. Germline CDR1 reads DFQATT; CDR2 reads SNEGSKA (reference sequence). This CDR3 is CSATLGVTGNQPQHF. The CDR3 DNA reads as TGCAGTGCCACCCTTGGGGTTACGGGCAATCAGCCCCAGCATTTT.

V gene TRBV7-8 combines with J gene TRBJ1-4; D is undetermined. The CDR3 runs to 15 residues. Looked up from germline, CDR1 is SGHVS and CDR2 is FQNEAQ. V lost 1 base, J lost 3 bases, and 9 bases lay in between. CDR3 DNA: TGTGCCAGCAGCTTAGGGCCCCAGGCTAATGAAAAACTGTTTTTT. Protein product: CASSLGPQANEKLFF.

This clonotype was observed a few times. The V and J genes are TRBV29-1 and TRBJ2-5; maybe TRBD2 (5 bases). This CDR3 region has 12 residues. V dropped 0 bases and J dropped 7 bases, with 9 bases sitting between them. Germline V lookup: CDR1 SQVTM, CDR2 ANQGSEA. The DNA of the CDR3 is TGCAGCGTTGAAGATCGCGGGTTGACCCAGTACTTC. Residues: CSVEDRGLTQYF.

The chain employs TRBV20-1 and TRBJ2-4, with TRBD2 as a possible D gene (6 bases). Trimming removed 5 bases at V and 13 bases at J, with 15 bases between. The germline V gene has CDR1 DFQATT and CDR2 SNEGSKA (reference sequence). This CDR3 has 11 residues. CDR3 nucleotide sequence: TGCAGTGCTTCTTGGCTTCGGGAGCAGTACTTC. Its protein product is CSASWLREQYF.

The chain recombines TRBV7-3 with TRBJ2-6, with D perhaps matching TRBD1 (6 bases). This CDR3 is built from 15 residues. V was shortened by 5 bases and J by 7 bases, with 15 bases between the two germline ends. Per the germline V gene, CDR1 is SGHTA and CDR2 is FQGTGA. The CDR3 region has the DNA TGTGCCAGCAGCGATCATCAGGGGTCAGCCAACGTCCTGACTTTC. Translated, it gives CASSDHQGSANVLTF.

The chain couples TRBV7-2 to TRBJ2-7, with D perhaps TRBD1 or TRBD2 (5 bases each). Per germline, CDR1 SGHTA and CDR2 FQGNSA. Trimming cost V 3 bases and J 5 bases, with 20 bases left between them. The CDR3 loop spans 16 amino acids. CDR3 bases: TGTGCCAGCAGCTTTGGGGGATCAAGGCTTTTCGACGAGCAGTACTTC. Protein: CASSFGGSRLFDEQYF.

The J gene is TRBJ2-5, the V gene TRBV11-2; the match to TRBD2 covers 8 bases. This CDR3 contains 18 residues. CDR1 is SGHAT and CDR2 is FQNNGV in the germline V gene. V lost 4 bases and J lost 5; bases outside the gene matches: 18. CDR3 sequence (DNA): TGTGCCAGCAGCTCACCCCTACTAGAGGGTAGCGGGAAGGAGACCCAGTACTTC. This encodes CASSSPLLEGSGKETQYF.

This clonotype was counted between two and nine times. This chain connects TRBV28 to TRBJ2-4; D gene ambiguous. The J call may be in error: the DNA end matches TRBJ2-7 better. Per the germline V gene, CDR1 is MDHEN and CDR2 is SYDVKM. The CDR3 is 14 residues long. The CDR3 DNA reads TGTGCCAGCAGTTTACTTACTATGGAAGGCGAGCAGTACTTC. It encodes CASSLLTMEGEQYF.

For this clonotype: The junction shows a germline mismatch at one end, possibly a read error. The chain has TRBV24-1 and TRBJ2-1, with 10 bases lining up with TRBD2. CDR1 KGHDR and CDR2 SFDVKD come from the germline V gene. This CDR3 region has 16 residues. Here the CDR3 reads CATSSGTSEQYNEQFF. CDR3 nucleotide sequence: TGCGCCACCAGTTCCGGGACTAGCGAACAATACAATGAGCAGTTCTTC.